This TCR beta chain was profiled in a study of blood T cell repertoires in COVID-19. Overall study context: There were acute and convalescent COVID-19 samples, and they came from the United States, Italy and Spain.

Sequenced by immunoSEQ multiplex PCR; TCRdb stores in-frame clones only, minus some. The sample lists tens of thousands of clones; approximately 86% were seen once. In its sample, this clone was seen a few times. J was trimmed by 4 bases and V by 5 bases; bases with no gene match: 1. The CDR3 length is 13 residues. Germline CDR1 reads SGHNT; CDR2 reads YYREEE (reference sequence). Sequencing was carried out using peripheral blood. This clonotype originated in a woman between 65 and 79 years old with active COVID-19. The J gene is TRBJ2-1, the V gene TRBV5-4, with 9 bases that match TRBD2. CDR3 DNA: TGTGCCAGCAGGACTAGCGGATACAATGAGCAGTTCTTC. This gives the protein CASRTSGYNEQFF.